A selection of T cell receptor beta chains follows, all from one sample in a study of blood T cell repertoires in COVID-19. This table comes from immunoSEQ multiplex PCR, and its TCRdb copy is limited to in-frame clones, with some not included. The data hold tens of thousands of clones, with approximately 86% observed a single time. The specimen sequenced was peripheral blood. All receptors come from a middle-aged man with active or convalescent COVID-19. Both conserved end residues are part of each CDR3. A D gene is named only where the DNA matches it firmly. Not every row has a clone size; where given, it reads once, few, many or a size class.

v_gene	abundance	j_gene	d_gene	CDR3nt	CDR3aa
TRBV7-2	-	TRBJ2-1	-	TGTGCCAGCAGCGCCCAAGGGAGCTCCTACAATGAGCAGTTCTTC	CASSAQGSSYNEQFF
TRBV6-2/TRBV6-3	once	TRBJ2-7	TRBD1	TGTGCCAGCAGTTACCGAGGGACAGCAAACATCCGAGGAGGCTTAGGTGAGCAGTACTTC	CASSYRGTANIRGGLGEQYF
TRBV19	once	TRBJ1-4	TRBD1	TGTGCCAGCAATTGGCAGGGGGCTTCTGAAAAACTGTTTTTT	CASNWQGASEKLFF
TRBV9	-	TRBJ2-7	-	TGTGCCAGCAGCGTAGACGGGGGTGGCGAGCAGTACTTC	CASSVDGGGEQYF
TRBV6-5	once	TRBJ2-7	-	TGTGCCAGCACCGAGACAGCCTACGAGCAGTACTTC	CASTETAYEQYF
TRBV10-2	-	TRBJ2-7	TRBD1	TGCGCCAGCAGTCTTTCGACAGGGAGAGGCGAGCAGTACTTC	CASSLSTGRGEQYF
TRBV5-1	-	TRBJ1-2	-	TGCGCCAGCAGCCAGGATCTCTATGGCTACACCTTC	CASSQDLYGYTF
TRBV7-9	-	TRBJ1-6	-	TGTGCCAGCAGTCTCTCCAGGGGTAATTCACCCCTCCACTTT	CASSLSRGNSPLHF
TRBV6-5	-	TRBJ2-7	TRBD1	TGTGCCAGCAGTTCGGGACAGGGTACGGAAGAGCAGTACTTC	CASSSGQGTEEQYF
TRBV6-5	-	TRBJ2-5	-	TGTGCCAGCACCCCGCGGGTCGGAGAGACCCAGTACTTC	CASTPRVGETQYF
TRBV3-1/TRBV3-2	-	TRBJ1-1	-	TGTGCCAGCAGCCAAGAAGCAGGGGCTACTGAAGCTTTCTTT	CASSQEAGATEAFF
TRBV7-6	once	TRBJ2-1	-	TGTGCCAGCAGCTTAGGGCAGGGTGGGTACAATGAGCAGTTCTTC	CASSLGQGGYNEQFF
TRBV4-1	-	TRBJ1-3	TRBD1	TGCGCCAGCAGCCAAGATCGTGGCACAGGGGCTGGAAACACCATATATTTT	CASSQDRGTGAGNTIYF
TRBV3-1/TRBV3-2	-	TRBJ1-6	-	TGTGCCAGCAGCCTACAGAATACCAATTCACCCCTCCACTTT	CASSLQNTNSPLHF
TRBV28	once	TRBJ1-2	TRBD1	TGTGCCAGCAGTTTGACCGGGACAGGGGGCACTAAGGTCTATGGCTACACCTTC	CASSLTGTGGTKVYGYTF
TRBV27	-	TRBJ2-2	TRBD2	TGTGCCAGCAACCGGGGGGTTAACACCGGGGAGCTGTTTTTT	CASNRGVNTGELFF
TRBV6-4	-	TRBJ2-1	-	TGTGCCAGCAGTGACTCCGACAGGATTGCAAATGAGCAGTTCTTC	CASSDSDRIANEQFF
TRBV7-2	-	TRBJ2-2	TRBD2	TGTGCCAGCAGCGCCCCGGGAGGGGGTTGGGCCGGGGAGCTGTTTTTT	CASSAPGGGWAGELFF
TRBV11-3	-	TRBJ2-1	TRBD2	TGTGCCAGCAGCTTAGCTAGCGGGTTTAACCATGAGCAGTTCTTC	CASSLASGFNHEQFF
TRBV6-5	-	TRBJ1-3	-	TGTGCCAGCCGCCAGGGGAGTGGAAACACCATATATTTT	CASRQGSGNTIYF
TRBV7-9	-	TRBJ1-4	TRBD1	TGTGCCAGCAGCTCCGACGACAGGGGCAGAAAACTGTTTTTT	CASSSDDRGRKLFF
TRBV15	-	TRBJ1-4	-	TGTGCCACCAGCAGAGATTTGGCAGCAACTAATGAAAAACTGTTTTTT	CATSRDLAATNEKLFF
TRBV6-6	-	TRBJ1-4	-	TGTGCCAGCACCCGTGAGGAGACTAATGAAAAACTGTTTTTT	CASTREETNEKLFF
TRBV6-5	few	TRBJ1-3	-	TGTGCCAGCACGGGTACAGGGGGAAACACCATATATTTT	CASTGTGGNTIYF
TRBV27	-	TRBJ1-6	TRBD1	TGTGCCAGCAGTCAAGGACAGGGCGCTTCACCCCTCCACTTT	CASSQGQGASPLHF
TRBV28	-	TRBJ2-1	-	TGTGCCAGCACCGGGCAGGGGCGCTACAATGAGCAGTTCTTC	CASTGQGRYNEQFF
TRBV14	-	TRBJ2-2	-	TGTGCCAGCAACCCGAACGGGGGTACCGGGGAGCTGTTTTTT	CASNPNGGTGELFF
TRBV28	-	TRBJ1-5	-	TGTGCCAGCAGTTTAGAACAGGGTGGTCAGCCCCAGCATTTT	CASSLEQGGQPQHF
TRBV6-1	once	TRBJ2-3	-	TGTGCCAGCAGTGAAAGAGCAACAGATACGCAGTATTTT	CASSERATDTQYF
TRBV5-5	-	TRBJ2-5	TRBD2	TGTGCCAGCAGCTTGGTAGGGACTAGTCAGACCCAGTACTTC	CASSLVGTSQTQYF
TRBV19	-	TRBJ1-6	TRBD1	TGTGCCAGTCAACAGGGGAGCTCCTATAATTCACCCCTCCACTTT	CASQQGSSYNSPLHF
TRBV27	-	TRBJ1-1	TRBD1	TGTGCCAGCCGAAAAGACAGGGTCGAGAACACTGAAGCTTTCTTT	CASRKDRVENTEAFF
TRBV25-1	-	TRBJ1-1	-	TGTGCCAGCAGTGAATGGGGAGAGGGCGGCACTGAAGCTTTCTTT	CASSEWGEGGTEAFF
TRBV20-1	-	TRBJ2-5	-	TGCAGTGCTAGTCTCGGGTACGAGACCCAGTACTTC	CSASLGYETQYF
TRBV6-5	-	TRBJ2-5	-	TGTGCCAGCAAGAGGCAAGAGACCCAGTACTTC	CASKRQETQYF
TRBV6-7	once	TRBJ2-2	TRBD1	TGTGCCAGCAGTTATCAACAGGGGCCCGGGGAGCTGTTTTTT	CASSYQQGPGELFF
TRBV6-2/TRBV6-3	-	TRBJ2-1	TRBD2	TGTGCCAGCAGCCCCCCTCGACAGGCCCCCTCGCGGGGGGGCGTGTTCTTC	CASSPPRQAPSRGGVFF
TRBV27	-	TRBJ2-4	TRBD1	TGTGCCAGCAGTACCTCCGGGACAGGAAGTTTAGCCAAAAACATTCAGTACTTC	CASSTSGTGSLAKNIQYF
TRBV6-2/TRBV6-3	-	TRBJ1-2	-	TGTGCCAGCAGTTACTCAGGAGGGCAGGGCTACACCTTC	CASSYSGGQGYTF
TRBV7-9	few	TRBJ2-2	TRBD2	TGTGCCAGCAGGGAACGGGGGGCGAACACCGGGGAGCTGTTTTTT	CASRERGANTGELFF
TRBV5-6	-	TRBJ1-3	-	TGTGCCAGCAGCTTGGTAGGGGCTGGAAACACCATATATTTT	CASSLVGAGNTIYF
TRBV5-4	medium-sized	TRBJ2-2	TRBD2	TGTGCCAGCAGCTTCTCGGGGGGGGTACGTCCCGGGGAGCTGTTTTTT	CASSFSGGVRPGELFF
TRBV10-3	-	TRBJ2-1	TRBD2	TGTGCCATCAGGGGGACTAGCGGGGACAATGAGCAGTTCTTC	CAIRGTSGDNEQFF
TRBV5-1	once	TRBJ2-3	-	TGCGCCAGCAGCCCGGCGTTCGGCGGCAGCACAGATACGCAGTATTTT	CASSPAFGGSTDTQYF
TRBV10-1	-	TRBJ2-3	TRBD2	TGCGCCGGCTGGGGGGGGATTGGCACAGATACGCAGTATTTT	CAGWGGIGTDTQYF
TRBV6-1	-	TRBJ1-1	-	TGTGCCAGCAGTGACACAATTGAAGCTTTCTTT	CASSDTIEAFF
TRBV6-5	-	TRBJ1-4	TRBD1	TGTGCCAGCAGGGGAACCGGGACAGCAGAAAAACTGTTTTTT	CASRGTGTAEKLFF
TRBV4-3	-	TRBJ2-2	-	TGCGCCAGCAGCCAAGAGACAGGCACCGGGGAGCTGTTTTTT	CASSQETGTGELFF
TRBV7-8	-	TRBJ1-2	-	TGTGCCAGCAGCTTAGATGTCATCTATGGCTACACCTTC	CASSLDVIYGYTF
TRBV20-1	-	TRBJ1-2	-	TGCAGTGGGGACTCTCCTTATGGCTACACCTTC	CSGDSPYGYTF
TRBV3-1/TRBV3-2	-	TRBJ1-2	-	TGTGCCAGCAGCCAGAAGGACAGACTCTACTATGGCTACACCTTC	CASSQKDRLYYGYTF
TRBV7-2	-	TRBJ2-7	TRBD1	TGTGCCAGCAGCCCAGGACAGGCAAACTACGAGCAGTACTTC	CASSPGQANYEQYF
TRBV7-6	-	TRBJ2-7	TRBD1	TGTGCCAGCAGCTTAGACAGGGGGCGCGAGCAGTACTTC	CASSLDRGREQYF
TRBV9	-	TRBJ1-2	-	TGTGCCAGCAGCGTAGAGGCGATGGGCAGCGGCAGGGGCTACACCTTC	CASSVEAMGSGRGYTF
TRBV14	-	TRBJ2-2	-	TGTGCCAGCATGGTGGTAGCGAACACCGGGGAGCTGTTTTTT	CASMVVANTGELFF
TRBV18	-	TRBJ1-5	TRBD1	TGTGCCAGCTCAACGACAGGGGGCGGTCAGCCCCAGCATTTT	CASSTTGGGQPQHF
TRBV27	-	TRBJ2-5	TRBD2	TGTGCCAGCAGTTTGGGAGGGTTACCGTCGGAGACCCAGTACTTC	CASSLGGLPSETQYF